The 31 T cell receptor beta chains given below trace back to one sample, sequenced in a study of T cell responses to AZD1222 COVID-19 vaccine. The repertoire was sequenced with immunoSEQ multiplex PCR; TCRdb's copy has only in-frame clones and lacks some. The data show around 170,000 clones, approximately 91% seen once. Sequences were derived from peripheral blood, sampled on day 0 of AZD1222 vaccination. These TCRs come from an adult in good health.

The chain's CDR3 is CASSTGGQIYGYTF. The CDR3 DNA is TGTGCCAGCAGTACCGGGGGACAGATATATGGCTACACCTTC. This chain links TRBV6-5 with TRBJ1-2, with 7 bases matching TRBD1. The CDR3 is made up of 14 amino acids. Losses at the gene ends were 5 bases for V and 5 bases for J; bases not matched to a gene: 8. Germline assignment: CDR1 MNHEY and CDR2 SVGAGI.

This chain links TRBV4-1 with TRBJ2-1; D is perhaps TRBD2 (6 bases). The V gene's germline CDR1 is MGHRA and CDR2 YSYEKL. Trimming removed 1 base at V and 7 bases at J, with 11 bases between. This CDR3 spans 14 amino acids. CDR3 protein: CASSQVSSGNEQFF. In nucleotides, the CDR3 is TGCGCCAGCAGCCAAGTTAGTAGCGGAAATGAGCAGTTCTTC.

This chain uses TRBV10-2 with TRBJ2-3; D may be TRBD1 (5 bases). The CDR3 is made up of 15 amino acids. V was shortened by 3 bases and J by 4 bases, with 14 bases between the two germline ends. The V gene's germline CDR1 is WSHSY and CDR2 SAAADI. In nucleotides, the CDR3 is TGCGCCAGCAGTGAAGTCAGGGTTACGGCAGATACGCAGTATTTT. It specifies CASSEVRVTADTQYF.

V and J are TRBV7-6 and TRBJ2-7; a possible D gene is TRBD1 (6 bases). The germline gives CDR1 SGHVS, CDR2 FNYEAQ. The V end was cut by 5 bases, the J end by 6 bases, with 14 bases between. This CDR3 is built from 13 residues. CDR3 in DNA: TGTGCCAGCAGCCGGACAGTTCAAAGCGAGCAGTACTTC. Translation gives CASSRTVQSEQYF.

This clone was recorded once. The chain is built from TRBV6-5 and TRBJ1-4; 9 nucleotides match TRBD1. CDR1 is MNHEY and CDR2 is SVGAGI in the germline V gene. V dropped 5 bases and J dropped 6; count of bases not matched to a gene: 7. The CDR3 extends over 15 amino acids. DNA for the CDR3: TGTGCCAGCAGTCAGGACAGGGGAAAAGATGAAAAACTGTTTTTT. Translating gives CASSQDRGKDEKLFF.

This chain links TRBV11-3 with TRBJ1-1; D not resolved. V lost 0 bases and J lost 0, with 17 bases in between. CDR3 length equals 18 residues. CDR1 SGHNT and CDR2 YENEEA come from the germline V gene. For the CDR3, the DNA is TGTGCCAGCAGCTTAGAAGGCAGGCTCGTTCCTATGAACACTGAAGCTTTCTTT. Residues: CASSLEGRLVPMNTEAFF.

For this clone: It is unclear where the CDR3 begins or ends on the DNA, so no DNA is shown, and the CDR3 is as TCRdb lists it. The chain is built from TRBV12-3 or TRBV12-4 and TRBJ1-1. From its first to its last residue, the CDR3 has 13 amino acids. The CDR3 region is CASSLGMGTEAFF.

This CDR3 is CASSPTAGGYTF. CDR3 sequence (DNA): TGTGCCAGCAGCCCGACAGCCGGTGGCTACACCTTC. The chain is built from TRBV7-9 and TRBJ1-2; TRBD1 might be the D (5 bases). Looked up from germline, CDR1 is SEHNR and CDR2 is FQNEAQ (reference sequence). The CDR3 spans 12 residues. V gave up 5 bases and J gave up 7 bases, with 11 bases separating them.

This chain uses TRBV3-1 (or the pseudogene TRBV3-2) with TRBJ1-2; a weak D match, TRBD1 (5 bases). Germline V gene sequence: CDR1 LGHDT, CDR2 YNNKEL (reference sequence). The CDR3 covers 14 residues. V was pared by 0 bases and J by 8 bases, with 13 bases between. Here the CDR3 reads CASSQDQGIHGYTF. The CDR3 nucleotides are TGTGCCAGCAGCCAAGATCAGGGCATACACGGCTACACCTTC.

The rearrangement joins TRBV15 to TRBJ2-3; TRBD2 agrees at 7 bases. Losses at the gene ends were 0 bases for V and 5 bases for J; bases not matched to a gene: 8. The length of the CDR3 is 16 residues. Germline V gene data show CDR1 as LNHNV and CDR2 as YYDKDF (reference sequence). The CDR3 bases are TGTGCCACCAGCAGAGAAGGGGCGGGAGCTTTAGATACGCAGTATTTT. Protein: CATSREGAGALDTQYF. Together with reference TRBV15 and TRBJ2-3, the CDR3 gives the full variable domain: DAMVIQNPRYQVTQFGKPVTLSCSQTLNHNVMYWYQQKSSQAPKLLFHYYDKDFNNEADTPDNFQSRRPNTSFCFLDIRSPGLGDTAMYLCATSREGAGALDTQYFGPGTRLTVL.

This rearrangement joins TRBV10-3 to TRBJ2-7; tentatively, D is TRBD2 (5 bases). The CDR3 contains 14 residues. Deletions cut 3 bases from V and 3 bases from J, with 12 bases between. CDR1 ENHRY and CDR2 SYGVKD come from the germline V gene. The CDR3 sequence: CAISDPGINYEQYF. Here the CDR3 DNA reads TGTGCCATCAGTGACCCCGGGATAAACTACGAGCAGTACTTC.

The V gene is TRBV11-3, the J gene TRBJ2-1; the match to TRBD1 covers 7 bases. The CDR3 sequence is 17 residues long. The V gene's germline CDR1 is SGHNT and CDR2 YENEEA. V lost 4 bases, J lost 0 bases, and 9 bases stayed unmatched. CDR3 amino acids: CASSSPGQVNSYNEQFF. The CDR3 bases are TGTGCCAGCAGCTCTCCCGGACAGGTTAACTCCTACAATGAGCAGTTCTTC. Using reference TRBV11-3 and TRBJ2-1 for the parts outside the CDR3, the full variable domain is EAGVVQSPRYKIIEKKQPVAFWCNPISGHNTLYWYLQNLGQGPELLIRYENEEAVDDSQLPKDRFSAERLKGVDSTLKIQPAELGDSAVYLCASSSPGQVNSYNEQFFGPGTRLTVL.

This chain joins TRBV28 and TRBJ1-5; D remains unclear. CDR1 and CDR2 (germline): MDHEN, SYDVKM. V was clipped by 2 bases and J by 0 bases, with 5 bases between them. This CDR3 contains 14 residues. In DNA form, the CDR3 reads TGTGCCAGCAGTTTAGTTGATAGCAATCAGCCCCAGCATTTT. Amino acid sequence: CASSLVDSNQPQHF.

The V call is TRBV7-8, the J call TRBJ2-7; no clear D gene. This CDR3 contains 13 residues. Germline V lookup: CDR1 SGHVS, CDR2 FQNEAQ. With 4 bases removed from V and 5 bases from J, the gap between germline ends came to 12 bases. CDR3 amino acids: CASSSRNGDEQYF. The CDR3 nucleotides are TGTGCCAGCAGCTCACGGAACGGTGACGAGCAGTACTTC.

The rearrangement links TRBV27 to TRBJ2-7; 8 nucleotides agree with TRBD1. From germline, CDR1 is MNHEY and CDR2 SMNVEV (reference sequence). V was pared by 3 bases and J by 2 bases, with 3 bases of the junction left unmatched. The CDR3 spans 14 residues. CDR3 sequence (DNA): TGTGCCAGCAGTTTTGGACAGGGACCCTACGAGCAGTACTTC. It specifies CASSFGQGPYEQYF.

The chain joins TRBV2 to TRBJ1-6; D call uncertain. CDR1 is SNHLY, CDR2 FYNNEI, per germline. Trimming shortened V by 3 bases and J by 7 bases, and 10 bases separated the two germline ends. The CDR3 extends over 14 amino acids. The CDR3 sequence: CASSDGMINSPLHF. CDR3 nucleotides: TGTGCCAGCAGTGACGGGATGATCAATTCACCCCTCCACTTT.

This sequence joins TRBV7-9 and TRBJ1-4; a possible D gene is TRBD1 (6 bases). CDR3 size: 17 residues. The V gene's germline CDR1 is SEHNR and CDR2 FQNEAQ (reference sequence). V was shortened by 4 bases and J by 7 bases, with 22 bases between the two germline ends. As DNA, the CDR3 is TGTGCCAGCAGCTCTTCAACCTCCATCCTAGGGGGTGAAAAACTGTTTTTT. It yields the protein CASSSSTSILGGEKLFF.

The chain couples TRBV4-3 to TRBJ2-1; 8 nucleotides line up with TRBD2. The CDR3 sequence is 16 residues long. Germline loops: CDR1 LGHNA, CDR2 YSLEER. J was trimmed by 2 bases and V by 4 bases; bases with no gene match: 7. CDR3 bases: TGCGCCAGCAGCCCTGACGGGGGGGAACCCTACAATGAGCAGTTCTTC. Translating it yields CASSPDGGEPYNEQFF.

CDR3: CASSVGGGNYEQYF. For the CDR3, the DNA is TGTGCCAGCAGCGTAGGCGGGGGAAACTACGAGCAGTACTTC. J is TRBJ2-7 and V is TRBV9, with 7 bases identical to TRBD2. The CDR3 totals 14 residues. V gave up 0 bases and J gave up 3 bases; unmatched junction bases: 3. CDR1 and CDR2 (germline): SGDLS, YYNGEE.

This clone was detected once. The gene calls are TRBV29-1 and TRBJ2-7; D is uncertain. The CDR3 is 14 amino acids. The ends were cut back, 7 bases at V and 0 bases at J, with 16 bases in the middle. Germline loops: CDR1 SQVTM, CDR2 ANQGSEA. The CDR3 DNA sequence: TGCAGCGCCCAAGGACCCCTTAACTCCTACGAGCAGTACTTC. This sequence encodes CSAQGPLNSYEQYF.

This clone was observed a handful of times. Other nucleotide sequences in the sample specify the same CDR3. The V call is TRBV9, the J call TRBJ2-7, with D possibly TRBD2 on 6 matching bases. Germline loops: CDR1 SGDLS, CDR2 YYNGEE. CDR3 length: 14 amino acids. The V and J ends lost 2 bases and 3 bases respectively, with 12 bases between them. The CDR3 coding sequence is TGTGCCAGCAGCGTTGGGGGGACCGGCTACGAGCAGTACTTC. Amino acid sequence: CASSVGGTGYEQYF.

The table lists this clone with a few counts. Other DNA sequences within the sample encode an identical CDR3. The chain is built from TRBV5-1 and TRBJ2-7; possibly TRBD1 for D (6 bases). Per germline, CDR1 SGHRS and CDR2 YFSETQ. CDR3 length equals 15 residues. Trimming took 0 bases from V and 3 from J, leaving 13 bases between them. CDR3 in DNA: TGCGCCAGCAGCTTGGAGGCAGGGGTGTACTACGAGCAGTACTTC. Amino acid sequence: CASSLEAGVYYEQYF.

The gene calls are TRBV7-3 and TRBJ2-1, with a possible D match to TRBD2 (6 bases). The CDR3 runs to 13 residues. Germline loops: CDR1 SGHTA, CDR2 FQGTGA. V gave up 5 bases and J gave up 7 bases, with 12 bases separating them. The chain's CDR3 is CASSAGLWNEQFF. The CDR3 region has the DNA TGTGCCAGCAGCGCCGGACTATGGAATGAGCAGTTCTTC. Using reference TRBV7-3 and TRBJ2-1 for the parts outside the CDR3, the full variable domain is GAGVSQTPSNKVTEKGKYVELRCDPISGHTALYWYRQSLGQGPEFLIYFQGTGAADDSGLPNDRFFAVRPEGSVSTLKIQRTERGDSAVYLCASSAGLWNEQFFGPGTRLTVL.

CDR3 residues: CSSADGVKAYTF. The CDR3 DNA reads as TGCAGCTCCGCGGACGGGGTCAAGGCCTACACCTTC. The chain uses TRBV29-1 and TRBJ1-2; D remains unclear. V was clipped by 8 bases and J by 10 bases, with 20 bases between them. This CDR3 comprises 12 residues. Germline values: CDR1 SQVTM, CDR2 ANQGSEA.

The chain is built from TRBV9 and TRBJ1-2, with 9 bases that match TRBD1. Trimming cost V 2 bases and J 8 bases; bases outside gene matches: 13. The CDR3 totals 16 residues. Germline CDR1 is SGDLS and CDR2 is YYNGEE. The CDR3 DNA sequence: TGTGCCAGCAGCGTTGACGTCGGGACAGGGTCTGAGGGCTACACCTTC. Translated: CASSVDVGTGSEGYTF.

The sample holds a few counts of this clone. The chain has TRBV6-5 and TRBJ1-1, with 9 bases that match TRBD1. The CDR3 runs to 14 residues. V dropped 5 bases and J dropped 5; count of bases not matched to a gene: 6. The germline gives CDR1 MNHEY, CDR2 SVGAGI. In DNA, the CDR3 is TGTGCCAGCAGTCTACAGGGGGCGTCGACTGAAGCTTTCTTT. Translating gives CASSLQGASTEAFF.

This chain uses TRBV7-2 with TRBJ2-1, with 9 nucleotides matching TRBD2. The length of the CDR3 is 15 residues. Looked up from germline, CDR1 is SGHTA and CDR2 is FQGNSA. The V and J ends lost 4 bases and 6 bases, in that order; junction bases with no gene match: 7. The CDR3 protein is CASSSPAGGPNEQFF. Here the CDR3 DNA reads TGTGCCAGCAGCTCCCCGGCGGGGGGGCCCAATGAGCAGTTCTTC.

V and J are TRBV11-2 and TRBJ2-1; D is possibly TRBD2 (5 bases). This CDR3 is 13 amino acids long. Germline V CDR1 and CDR2: SGHAT, FQNNGV. The V and J ends lost 2 bases and 3 bases respectively, with 5 bases between them. In DNA form, the CDR3 reads TGTGCCAGCAGCTTAAGCGGCTACAATGAGCAGTTCTTC. Amino acid sequence: CASSLSGYNEQFF.

The CDR3 bases are TGTGCCAGCAGCCGCACGGTGGCAGGGATTATCGGCAATCAGCCCCAGCATTTT. Protein: CASSRTVAGIIGNQPQHF. The J gene is TRBJ1-5, the V gene TRBV7-8; possible D gene TRBD1, 5 bases. Germline lookup yields CDR1 SGHVS and CDR2 FQNEAQ. The CDR3 covers 18 residues. V lost 5 bases and J 2 bases, leaving 22 bases between the germline ends.

The CDR3 sequence is CASSQQDYGYTF. CDR3 sequence (DNA): TGTGCCAGCAGCCAACAGGACTATGGCTACACCTTC. The chain employs TRBV14 and TRBJ1-2; no definite D call. V was shortened by 2 bases and J by 3 bases, with 4 bases between the two germline ends. This CDR3 has 12 residues. In germline, CDR1 is SGHDN, CDR2 FVKESK.

The chain is built from TRBV9 and TRBJ1-5; 7 bases map to TRBD1. The CDR3 contains 13 residues. Unmatched junction bases numbered 5, after V lost 4 bases and J lost 7 bases. The germline V gene encodes CDR1 SGDLS and CDR2 YYNGEE. The CDR3 reads CASSLQGGQPQHF. The CDR3 bases are TGTGCCAGCAGCCTCCAGGGGGGGCAGCCCCAGCATTTT.